This paragraph reports one TCR beta chain. The antigen remains unidentified. The germline V gene has CDR1 MNHEY and CDR2 SMNVEV (reference sequence). This CDR3 region has 16 residues. The V and J ends lost 5 bases and 4 bases, in that order; junction bases with no gene match: 12. This record belongs to a study of tissue T cells after allogeneic stem cell transplantation. As for the study in general: Of the grafts for graft-versus-host disease patients, several were unmodified and three CD34-selected. All graft-versus-host disease patients had gastrointestinal involvement and received several lines of directed therapy. Findings of the study overall: Shared clones across patients were few; motif clustering revealed tissue-specific shared signatures.

TCRbeta CDR3 was sequenced at survey depth with template counts. Method: immunoSEQ multiplex PCR; TCRdb's copy keeps in-frame clones and lacks some. The sample holds around 25,000 clones, about 89% seen once. This receptor was identified in a male donor aged 60 or over who later had graft-versus-host disease after an allogeneic stem cell transplant. The sequenced sample was blood, obtained before transplantation. V usage is TRBV27 and J usage is TRBJ1-2, with 8 bases matching TRBD1. CDR3 sequence: CASSPRVDRVGYGYTF. As DNA, the CDR3 is TGTGCCAGCAGTCCGCGGGTGGACAGGGTGGGCTATGGCTACACCTTC.